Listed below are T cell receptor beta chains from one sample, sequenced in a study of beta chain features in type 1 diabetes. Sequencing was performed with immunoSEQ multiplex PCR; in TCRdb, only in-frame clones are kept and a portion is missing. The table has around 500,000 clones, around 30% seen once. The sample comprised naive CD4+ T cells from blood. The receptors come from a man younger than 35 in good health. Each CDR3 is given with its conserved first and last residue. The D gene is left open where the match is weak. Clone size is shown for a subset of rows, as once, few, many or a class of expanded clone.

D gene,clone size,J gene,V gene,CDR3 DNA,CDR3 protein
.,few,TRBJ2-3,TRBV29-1,TGCAGCGTTACGGGCCAGGGGAAACCCACAGATACGCAGTATTTT,CSVTGQGKPTDTQYF
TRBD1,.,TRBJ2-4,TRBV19,TGTGCCAGTAGTCCAGCGGGACAGGGATTTGCGGACATTCAGTACTTC,CASSPAGQGFADIQYF
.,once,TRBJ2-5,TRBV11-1,TGTGCCAGCAGCCCGAGTTGGGACACCTACGGGGAAGAGACCCAGTACTTC,CASSPSWDTYGEETQYF
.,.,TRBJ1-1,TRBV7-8,TGTGCCAGCAGCCAGACGGGGGTCACTGAAGCTTTCTTT,CASSQTGVTEAFF
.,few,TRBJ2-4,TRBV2,TGTGCCAGCAACCTGGACATAAAAAACATTCAGTACTTC,CASNLDIKNIQYF
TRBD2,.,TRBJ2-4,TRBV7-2,TGTGCCAGCAGCTTAACGGCGCGGGAGGCAAAAAACATTCAGTACTTC,CASSLTAREAKNIQYF
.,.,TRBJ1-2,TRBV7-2,TGTGCCAGCAGCTCGGACACAGGGAGCGGCTATGGCTACACCTTC,CASSSDTGSGYGYTF
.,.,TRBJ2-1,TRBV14,TGTGCCAGCAGCCAACCTGAGGGGAGGAATGAGCAGTTCTTC,CASSQPEGRNEQFF
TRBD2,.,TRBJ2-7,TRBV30,TGTGCCTGGACCCCCGGACTAGCGGAAACCTACGAGCAGTACTTC,CAWTPGLAETYEQYF
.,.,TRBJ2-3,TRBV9,TGTGCCAGCAGCGGTGGGACGGGGACTCGGGATACGCAGTATTTT,CASSGGTGTRDTQYF
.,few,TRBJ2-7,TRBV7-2,TGTGCCAGCAGCTTACATTTGGATCGGGAGCAGTACTTC,CASSLHLDREQYF
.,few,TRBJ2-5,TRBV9,TGTGCCAGCAGCCCTCCAGGGTCCGGGCGGGAGACCCAGTACTTC,CASSPPGSGRETQYF
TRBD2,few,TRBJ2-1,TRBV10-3,TGTGCCATCAGGACTAGCGGGAGAAATGAGCAGTTCTTC,CAIRTSGRNEQFF
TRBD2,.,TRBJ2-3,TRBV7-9,TGTGCCAGCAGCCCCGCCCGGCGGGAGGGCCTAGATACGCAGTATTTT,CASSPARREGLDTQYF
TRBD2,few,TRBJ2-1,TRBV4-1,TGCGCCAGCAACCGAGACCACGGGTGGGAGGGCCTGAATGAGCAGTTCTTC,CASNRDHGWEGLNEQFF
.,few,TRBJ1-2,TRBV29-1,TGCAGCGTTGCCGACGAAATACAGGGCTATGGCTACACCTTC,CSVADEIQGYGYTF
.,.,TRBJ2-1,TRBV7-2,TGTGCCAGCAGCTTACGGCGGGACCACAATGAGCAGTTCTTC,CASSLRRDHNEQFF
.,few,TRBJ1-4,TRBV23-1,TGCGCCAGCAGTCTGTGCTCTCACGAATGGCATGATGAAAAACTGTTTTTT,CASSLCSHEWHDEKLFF
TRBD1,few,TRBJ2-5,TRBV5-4,TGTGCCAGCAGCTCGGGACAGAGGGAGACCCAGTACTTC,CASSSGQRETQYF
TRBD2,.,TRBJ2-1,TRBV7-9,TGTGCCAGCAGCGCGTCTAGCGGGGGAGTGGATGAGCAGTTCTTC,CASSASSGGVDEQFF
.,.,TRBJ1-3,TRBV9,TGTGCCAGCAGCGTAATGGCCTCTGGAAACACCATATATTTT,CASSVMASGNTIYF
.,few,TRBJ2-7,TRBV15,TGTGCCACCAGCACTGAGATTCGCTACGAGCAGTACTTC,CATSTEIRYEQYF
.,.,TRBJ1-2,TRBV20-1,TGCAGTGCCGGGGGGAGTGGCTACACCTTC,CSAGGSGYTF
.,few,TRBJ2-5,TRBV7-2,TGTGCCAGCAGCTTAGTCGGGCTGCGAGAGACCCAGTACTTC,CASSLVGLRETQYF
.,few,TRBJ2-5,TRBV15,TGTGCCACCAGCAGAGGGCCCGGGGTTAGACAAGAGACCCAGTACTTC,CATSRGPGVRQETQYF
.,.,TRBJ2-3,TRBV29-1,TGCAGCGTTGATAGCGGATCAGATACGCAGTATTTT,CSVDSGSDTQYF
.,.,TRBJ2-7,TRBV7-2,TGTGCCAGCAGCTTAGCACCGTGGGCGGGCGAGCAGTACTTC,CASSLAPWAGEQYF
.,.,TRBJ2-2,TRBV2,TGTGCCAGCAGTGAAGTCTCCGGCGGGGAGCTGTTTTTT,CASSEVSGGELFF
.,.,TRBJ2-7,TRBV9,TGTGCCAGCAGCGTAGCACCAGCCCCCTACGAGCAGTACTTC,CASSVAPAPYEQYF
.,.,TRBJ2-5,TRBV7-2,TGTGCCAGCAGCTTAGGTTTGCAGGGGCGAGAGACCCAGTACTTC,CASSLGLQGRETQYF
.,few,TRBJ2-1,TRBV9,TGTGCCAGCAGCGTAGTCTCAGGGGGGAAGGAGCAGTTCTTC,CASSVVSGGKEQFF
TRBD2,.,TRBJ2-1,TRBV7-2,TGTGCCAGCAGCTTAGTGGCTAGCGGATACAATGAGCAGTTCTTC,CASSLVASGYNEQFF
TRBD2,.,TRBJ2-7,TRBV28,TGTGCCAGCAGGGATACTAGCGGGAGTCTATACGAGCAGTACTTC,CASRDTSGSLYEQYF
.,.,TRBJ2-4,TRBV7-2,TGTGCCAGCAGCTTAGATCTAGGGGGACTCATTCAGTACTTC,CASSLDLGGLIQYF
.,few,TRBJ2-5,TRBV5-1,TGCGCCAGCAGCTTTGGACAGATCCAAGAGACCCAGTACTTC,CASSFGQIQETQYF
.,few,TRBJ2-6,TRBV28,TGTGCCAGCAGTCTAACAGGGTCCGGGGCCAACGTCCTGACTTTC,CASSLTGSGANVLTF
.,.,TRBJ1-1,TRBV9,TGTGCCAGCAGCGACCCCGGGAGGGTGCGGTCTGAAGCTTTCTTT,CASSDPGRVRSEAFF
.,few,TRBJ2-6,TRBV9,TGTGCCAGCAGCGTCGGGGACGAATCTGGGGCCAACGTCCTGACTTTC,CASSVGDESGANVLTF
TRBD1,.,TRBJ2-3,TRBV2,TGTGCCAGCAGCCCATGGACAGGGACAGATACGCAGTATTTT,CASSPWTGTDTQYF
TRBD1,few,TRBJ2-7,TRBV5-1,TGCGCCAGCAGCCAGGGGACAGGAGTCTCCTACGAGCAGTACTTC,CASSQGTGVSYEQYF
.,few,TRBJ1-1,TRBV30,TGTGCCTGGAGTGTACGACCCCTGGGGAACACTGAAGCTTTCTTT,CAWSVRPLGNTEAFF
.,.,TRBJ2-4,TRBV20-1,TGCAGTGCTAGAGGTAGCAGCATTCAGTACTTC,CSARGSSIQYF
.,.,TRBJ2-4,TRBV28,TGTGCCAGCTATTACGCCTTAGCCAAAAACATTCAGTACTTC,CASYYALAKNIQYF
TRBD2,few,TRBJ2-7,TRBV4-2,TGTGCCAGCAGCCAAGATCGGCTAGCGGGTTACTACGAGCAGTACTTC,CASSQDRLAGYYEQYF
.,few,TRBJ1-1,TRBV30,TGTGCCTGGACTATCGGGGGCCTCACTGAAGCTTTCTTT,CAWTIGGLTEAFF
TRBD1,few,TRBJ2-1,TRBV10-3,TGTGCCATCAGCCCAGGACAGGGGCATATCTACAATGAGCAGTTCTTC,CAISPGQGHIYNEQFF
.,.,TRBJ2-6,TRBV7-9,TGTGCCAGCAGCGGGACGGGGTACAACGTCCTGACTTTC,CASSGTGYNVLTF
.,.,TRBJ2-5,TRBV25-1,TGTGCCAGCAGCGAGGGGAGCGCTGGAGAGACCCAGTACTTC,CASSEGSAGETQYF
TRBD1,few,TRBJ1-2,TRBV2,TGTGCCAGCATTAGACAGGGGCATGGCTACACCTTC,CASIRQGHGYTF
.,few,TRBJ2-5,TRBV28,TGTGCCAGCAGTTTATCAGAGACCCAGTACTTC,CASSLSETQYF
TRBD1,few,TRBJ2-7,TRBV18,TGTGCCAGCTCACCTGACAGGGACCACGAGCAGTACTTC,CASSPDRDHEQYF
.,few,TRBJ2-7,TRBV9,TGTGCCAGCAGCCCCCGGCCCACCTCCTACGAGCAGTACTTC,CASSPRPTSYEQYF
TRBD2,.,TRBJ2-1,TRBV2,TGTGCCAGCAGTGAAGCCCTAGCGGGAAGATACAATGAGCAGTTCTTC,CASSEALAGRYNEQFF